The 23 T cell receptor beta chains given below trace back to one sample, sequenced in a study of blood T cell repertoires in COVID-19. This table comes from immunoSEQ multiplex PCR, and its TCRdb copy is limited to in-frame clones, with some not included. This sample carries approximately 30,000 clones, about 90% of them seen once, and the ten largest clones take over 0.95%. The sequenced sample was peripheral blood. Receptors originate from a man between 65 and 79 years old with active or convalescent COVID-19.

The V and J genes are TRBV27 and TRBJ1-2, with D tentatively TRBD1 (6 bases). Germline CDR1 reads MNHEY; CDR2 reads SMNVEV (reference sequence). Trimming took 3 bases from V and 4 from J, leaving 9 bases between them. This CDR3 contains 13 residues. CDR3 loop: CASSFGGAYGYTF. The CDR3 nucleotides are TGTGCCAGCAGTTTCGGGGGGGCCTATGGCTACACCTTC.

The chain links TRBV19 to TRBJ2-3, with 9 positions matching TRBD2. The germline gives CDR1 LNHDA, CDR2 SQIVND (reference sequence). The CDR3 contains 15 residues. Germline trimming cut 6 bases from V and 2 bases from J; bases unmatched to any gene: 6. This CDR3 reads CASRVAGGNTDTQYF. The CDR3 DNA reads TGTGCCAGTAGAGTGGCGGGAGGGAACACAGATACGCAGTATTTT.

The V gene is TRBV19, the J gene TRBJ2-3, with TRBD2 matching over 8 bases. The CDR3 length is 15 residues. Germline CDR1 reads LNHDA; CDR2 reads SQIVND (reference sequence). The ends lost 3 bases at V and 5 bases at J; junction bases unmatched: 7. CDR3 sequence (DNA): TGTGCCAGTAGTATCAACGGGGGGGGCCAAGATACGCAGTATTTT. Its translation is CASSINGGGQDTQYF.

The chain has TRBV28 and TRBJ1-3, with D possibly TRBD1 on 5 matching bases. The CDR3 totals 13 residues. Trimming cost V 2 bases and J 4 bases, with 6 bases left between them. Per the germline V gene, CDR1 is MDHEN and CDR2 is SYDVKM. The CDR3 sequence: CASSLRQGNTIYF. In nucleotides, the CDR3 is TGTGCCAGCAGTTTAAGACAGGGAAACACCATATATTTT.

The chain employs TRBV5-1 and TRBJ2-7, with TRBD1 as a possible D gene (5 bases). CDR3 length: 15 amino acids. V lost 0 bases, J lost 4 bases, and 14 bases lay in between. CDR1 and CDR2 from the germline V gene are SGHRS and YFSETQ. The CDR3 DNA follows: TGCGCCAGCAGCTTGGAGGCAGGGCCCGGATACGAGCAGTACTTC. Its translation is CASSLEAGPGYEQYF.

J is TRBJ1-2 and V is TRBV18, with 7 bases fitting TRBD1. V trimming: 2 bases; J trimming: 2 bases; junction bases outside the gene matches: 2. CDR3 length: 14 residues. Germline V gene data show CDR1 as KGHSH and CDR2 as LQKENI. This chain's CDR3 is CASSPVRGNYGYTF. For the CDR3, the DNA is TGTGCCAGCTCACCAGTCAGGGGGAACTATGGCTACACCTTC. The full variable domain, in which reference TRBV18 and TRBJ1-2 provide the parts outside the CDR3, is NAGVMQNPRHLVRRRGQEARLRCSPMKGHSHVYWYRQLPEEGLKFMVYLQKENIIDESGMPKERFSAEFPKEGPSILRIQQVVRGDSAAYFCASSPVRGNYGYTFGSGTRLTVV.

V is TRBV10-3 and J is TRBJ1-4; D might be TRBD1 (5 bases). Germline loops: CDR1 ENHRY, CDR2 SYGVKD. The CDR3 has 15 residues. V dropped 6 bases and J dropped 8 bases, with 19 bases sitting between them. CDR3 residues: CAISSSVIGAEKLFF. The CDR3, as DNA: TGTGCCATCAGCTCCTCCGTGATTGGGGCAGAAAAACTGTTTTTT.

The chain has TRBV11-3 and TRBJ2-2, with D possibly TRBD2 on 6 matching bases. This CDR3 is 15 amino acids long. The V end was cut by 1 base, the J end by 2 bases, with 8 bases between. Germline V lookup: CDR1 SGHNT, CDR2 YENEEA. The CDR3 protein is CASSLGGANTGELFF. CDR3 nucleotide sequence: TGTGCCAGCAGCTTAGGCGGGGCTAACACCGGGGAGCTGTTTTTT.

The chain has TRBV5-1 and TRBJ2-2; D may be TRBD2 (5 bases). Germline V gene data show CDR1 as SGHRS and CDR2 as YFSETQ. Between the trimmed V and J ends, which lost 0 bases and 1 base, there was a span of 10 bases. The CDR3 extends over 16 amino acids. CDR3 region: CASSLARSGNTGELFF. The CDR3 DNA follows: TGCGCCAGCAGCTTGGCCAGGAGCGGGAACACCGGGGAGCTGTTTTTT.

The CDR3 sequence: CASRPRRSTEAFF. The CDR3 DNA reads TGTGCCAGCAGACCAAGACGGAGCACTGAAGCTTTCTTT. The chain links TRBV2 to TRBJ1-1; the D is unclear. The CDR3 covers 13 residues. Germline assignment: CDR1 SNHLY and CDR2 FYNNEI. Trimming took off 6 bases at V and 4 bases at J, with 12 bases between the two ends.

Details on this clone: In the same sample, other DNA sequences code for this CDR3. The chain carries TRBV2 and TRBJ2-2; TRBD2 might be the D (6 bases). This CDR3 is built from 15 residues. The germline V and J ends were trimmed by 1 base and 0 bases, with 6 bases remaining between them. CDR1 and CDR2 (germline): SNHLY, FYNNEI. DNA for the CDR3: TGTGCCAGCAGTGAAGGGGGGGCGAACACCGGGGAGCTGTTTTTT. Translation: CASSEGGANTGELFF.

The CDR3 nucleotides are TGTGCCAGCAGTTACGGTGGGGGGAAGTCGAACACTGAAGCTTTCTTT. It translates to CASSYGGGKSNTEAFF. This chain links TRBV6-6 with TRBJ1-1; a possible D gene is TRBD1 (5 bases). From germline, CDR1 is MNHNY and CDR2 SVGAGI (reference sequence). Trimming removed 2 bases from V and 1 base from J, with 14 bases in between. This CDR3 spans 16 amino acids.

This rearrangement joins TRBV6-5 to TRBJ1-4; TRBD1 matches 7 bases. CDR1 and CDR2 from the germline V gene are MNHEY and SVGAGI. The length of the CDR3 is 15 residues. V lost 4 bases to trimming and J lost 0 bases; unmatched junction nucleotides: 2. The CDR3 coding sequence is TGTGCCAGCAGTTTGCAGGGGGCAACTAATGAAAAACTGTTTTTT. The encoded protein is CASSLQGATNEKLFF.

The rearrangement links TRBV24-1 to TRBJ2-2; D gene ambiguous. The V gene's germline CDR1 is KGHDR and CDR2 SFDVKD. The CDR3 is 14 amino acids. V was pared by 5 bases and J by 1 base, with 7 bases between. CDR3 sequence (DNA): TGTGCCACCAGTGGCCCAGGGAACACCGGGGAGCTGTTTTTT. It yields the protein CATSGPGNTGELFF.

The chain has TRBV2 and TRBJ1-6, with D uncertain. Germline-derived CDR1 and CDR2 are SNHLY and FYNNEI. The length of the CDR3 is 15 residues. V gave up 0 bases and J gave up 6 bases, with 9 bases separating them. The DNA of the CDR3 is TGTGCCAGCAGTGAAGCGCGGGGATTTAATTCACCCCTCCACTTT. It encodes CASSEARGFNSPLHF.

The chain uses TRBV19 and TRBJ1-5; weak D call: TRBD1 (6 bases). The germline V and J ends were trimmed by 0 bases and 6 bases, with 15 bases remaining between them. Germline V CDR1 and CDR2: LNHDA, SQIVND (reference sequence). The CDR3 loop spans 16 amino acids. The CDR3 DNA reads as TGTGCCAGTAGTATAGAGGGCAGGGGATATACTCAGCCCCAGCATTTT. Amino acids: CASSIEGRGYTQPQHF. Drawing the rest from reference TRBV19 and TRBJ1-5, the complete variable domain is DGGITQSPKYLFRKEGQNVTLSCEQNLNHDAMYWYRQDPGQGLRLIYYSQIVNDFQKGDIAEGYSVSREKKESFPLTVTSAQKNPTAFYLCASSIEGRGYTQPQHFGDGTRLSIL.

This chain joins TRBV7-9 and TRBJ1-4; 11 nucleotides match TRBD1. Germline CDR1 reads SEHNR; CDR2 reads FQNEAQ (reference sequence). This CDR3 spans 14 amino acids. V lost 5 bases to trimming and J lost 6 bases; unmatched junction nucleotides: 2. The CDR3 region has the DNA TGTGCCAGCAGCCCGGGACAGGGGGATGAAAAACTGTTTTTT. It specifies CASSPGQGDEKLFF.

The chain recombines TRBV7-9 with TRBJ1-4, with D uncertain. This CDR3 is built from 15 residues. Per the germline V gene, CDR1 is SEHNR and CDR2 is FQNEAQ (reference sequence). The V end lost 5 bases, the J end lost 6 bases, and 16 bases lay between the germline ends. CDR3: CASSPHSGVDEKLFF. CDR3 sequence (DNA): TGTGCCAGCAGCCCGCACTCGGGAGTGGATGAAAAACTGTTTTTT.

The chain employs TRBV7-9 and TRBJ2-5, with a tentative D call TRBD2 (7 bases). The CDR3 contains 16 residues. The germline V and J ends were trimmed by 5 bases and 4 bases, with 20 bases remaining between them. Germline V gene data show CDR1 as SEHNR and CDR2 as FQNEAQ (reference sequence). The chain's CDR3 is CASSITIAGRGETQYF. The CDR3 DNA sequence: TGTGCCAGCAGCATAACCATAGCGGGCAGGGGAGAGACCCAGTACTTC.

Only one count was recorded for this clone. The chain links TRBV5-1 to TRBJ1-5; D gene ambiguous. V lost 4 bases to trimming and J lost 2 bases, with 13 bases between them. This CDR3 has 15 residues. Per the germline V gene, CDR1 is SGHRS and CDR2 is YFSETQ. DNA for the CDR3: TGCGCCAGCAGCCCGGACTCTGGGGGCAATCAGCCCCAGCATTTT. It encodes CASSPDSGGNQPQHF.

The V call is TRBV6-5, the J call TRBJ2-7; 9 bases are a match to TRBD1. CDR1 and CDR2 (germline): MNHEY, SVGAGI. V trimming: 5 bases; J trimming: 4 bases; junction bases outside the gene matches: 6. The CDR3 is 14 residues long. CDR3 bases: TGTGCCAGCAGTCGGACAGGGGAGGTATACGAGCAGTACTTC. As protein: CASSRTGEVYEQYF.

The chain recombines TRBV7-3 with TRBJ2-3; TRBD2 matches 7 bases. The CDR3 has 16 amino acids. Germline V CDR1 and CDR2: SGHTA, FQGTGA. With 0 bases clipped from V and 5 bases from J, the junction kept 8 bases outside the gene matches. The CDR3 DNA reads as TGTGCCAGCAGCTTAACATTTGGGAGGGGAGGAGATACGCAGTATTTT. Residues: CASSLTFGRGGDTQYF. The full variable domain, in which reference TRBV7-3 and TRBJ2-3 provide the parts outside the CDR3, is GAGVSQTPSNKVTEKGKYVELRCDPISGHTALYWYRQSLGQGPEFLIYFQGTGAADDSGLPNDRFFAVRPEGSVSTLKIQRTERGDSAVYLCASSLTFGRGGDTQYFGPGTRLTVL.

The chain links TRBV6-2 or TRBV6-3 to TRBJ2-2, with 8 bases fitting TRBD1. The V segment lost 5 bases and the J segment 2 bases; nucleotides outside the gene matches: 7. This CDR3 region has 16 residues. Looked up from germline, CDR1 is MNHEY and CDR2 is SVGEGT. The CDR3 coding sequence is TGTGCCAGCAGTCCGAGGGACAGGCAAAACACCGGGGAGCTGTTTTTT. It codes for CASSPRDRQNTGELFF.